The 11 T cell receptor beta chains below come from one sample, sequenced in a study of human T cells and chemical hapten exposure. Noted time point: patch test 3, about 24 weeks after DPC sensitization. This sample's treatment: therapeutic diphenylcyclopropenone sensitization with weekly scalp DPC. From the RACE reads, TCRdb called clonotypes with MiXCR, one entry per CDR3 protein. Of roughly 150,000 distinct CDR3 sequences listed, 28% are singletons. The sample in question was whole blood, obtained in connection with sensitization to the hapten diphenylcyclopropenone (DPC). All receptors come from a woman aged 18 to 35 with alopecia areata. Some clones in this sample may be carry-over from other donors' samples.

This clonotype was seen a few times. The genes are TRBV20-1 and TRBJ2-1; 12 bases match TRBD2. Germline V CDR1 and CDR2: DFQATT, SNEGSKA (reference sequence). CDR3 length: 16 amino acids. The J segment lost 4 bases and the V segment lost 0 bases, leaving 4 bases of the junction unmatched. The CDR3 DNA reads TGCAGTGCTAGAGAGGCTAGCGGGAGGGGTTACAATGAGCAGTTCTTC. Amino acids: CSAREASGRGYNEQFF.

This rearrangement joins TRBV5-1 to TRBJ2-7; D unclear. The V gene's germline CDR1 is SGHRS and CDR2 YFSETQ. This CDR3 contains 14 residues. V lost 0 bases to trimming and J lost 0 bases, with 7 bases between them. The CDR3 here is CASSLEGASYEQYF. DNA of the CDR3: TGCGCCAGCAGCTTGGAGGGCGCCTCCTACGAGCAGTACTTC.

The rearrangement joins TRBV25-1 to TRBJ1-5; no clear D. This CDR3 comprises 13 residues. The V end was cut by 2 bases, the J end by 5 bases, with 7 bases between. The germline V gene encodes CDR1 MGHDK and CDR2 SYGVNS. The CDR3 loop reads CASSEMGYQPQHF. In nucleotides, the CDR3 is TGTGCCAGCAGTGAAATGGGCTATCAGCCCCAGCATTTT.

This clonotype appeared a few times. CDR3 residues: CATSRDPSSTEAFF. CDR3 nucleotides: TGTGCCACCAGCAGAGATCCCTCATCCACTGAAGCTTTCTTT. The rearrangement uses TRBV15 and TRBJ1-1; D is uncertain. Deletions cut 0 bases from V and 4 bases from J, with 9 bases between. Germline V CDR1 and CDR2: LNHNV, YYDKDF (reference sequence). The CDR3 has 14 amino acids.

This clonotype was counted between two and nine times. This chain joins TRBV27 and TRBJ2-4; 7 nucleotides line up with TRBD1. V lost 7 bases, J lost 5 bases, and 5 bases stayed unmatched. Germline-derived CDR1 and CDR2 are MNHEY and SMNVEV (reference sequence). The CDR3 runs to 13 residues. Here the CDR3 reads CASKTGQQNIQYF. DNA of the CDR3: TGTGCCAGCAAGACGGGACAGCAAAACATTCAGTACTTC.

This clonotype was counted a few times. The V and J genes are TRBV28 and TRBJ2-2; D is unclear. CDR3 length: 14 residues. Germline V gene sequence: CDR1 MDHEN, CDR2 SYDVKM. V lost 4 bases to trimming and J lost 3 bases, with 9 bases between them. The CDR3: CASSSPRYTGELFF. In DNA, the CDR3 is TGTGCCAGCAGTTCCCCCCGTTACACCGGGGAGCTGTTTTTT.

V usage is TRBV25-1 and J usage is TRBJ2-2; D is ambiguous. This CDR3 region has 13 residues. Trimming removed 7 bases from V and 3 bases from J, with 9 bases in between. Germline V CDR1 and CDR2: MGHDK, SYGVNS. The CDR3 spells CASISAHTGELFF. The DNA of the CDR3 is TGTGCCAGCATATCGGCTCACACCGGGGAGCTGTTTTTT.

This clonotype appeared once. The V call is TRBV7-2, the J call TRBJ2-5; 12 bases align to TRBD2. CDR1 SGHTA and CDR2 FQGNSA come from the germline V gene. V gave up 4 bases and J gave up 6 bases; unmatched junction bases: 9. There are 16 residues in the CDR3. The CDR3 bases are TGTGCCAGCAGCTCCGCTAGCGGGAGGGCCGTGAAGACCCAGTACTTC. It specifies CASSSASGRAVKTQYF. The entire variable domain, with the rest obtained from reference TRBV7-2 and TRBJ2-5, is as follows: GAGVSQSPSNKVTEKGKDVELRCDPISGHTALYWYRQSLGQGLEFLIYFQGNSAPDKSGLPSDRFSAERTGGSVSTLTIQRTQQEDSAVYLCASSSASGRAVKTQYFGPGTRLLVL.

This chain links TRBV4-3 with TRBJ2-1; no clear D gene. Germline CDR1 and CDR2: LGHNA and YSLEER. V was shortened by 0 bases and J by 3 bases, with 9 bases between the two germline ends. This CDR3 comprises 15 residues. CDR3 loop: CASSQDAVNYNEQFF. The CDR3 DNA follows: TGCGCCAGCAGCCAAGATGCAGTCAACTACAATGAGCAGTTCTTC.

V usage is TRBV9 and J usage is TRBJ1-5, with D tentatively TRBD1 (5 bases). Germline CDR1 and CDR2: SGDLS and YYNGEE. Between the trimmed V and J ends, which lost 3 bases and 10 bases, there was a span of 20 bases. CDR3 size: 15 residues. The CDR3 DNA follows: TGTGCCAGCAGCGCCGACGACGGCAGGGCGCGACCCCAGCATTTT. As protein: CASSADDGRARPQHF. Based on the CDR3 plus reference TRBV9 and TRBJ1-5, the full variable domain is DSGVTQTPKHLITATGQRVTLRCSPRSGDLSVYWYQQSLDQGLQFLIQYYNGEERAKGNILERFSAQQFPDLHSELNLSSLELGDSALYFCASSADDGRARPQHFGDGTRLSIL.

The chain employs TRBV5-1 and TRBJ2-1; 13 bases match TRBD2. V trimming: 4 bases; J trimming: 4 bases; junction bases outside the gene matches: 11. Germline V gene lookup returns CDR1 SGHRS and CDR2 YFSETQ. The CDR3 is 18 amino acids. The DNA of the CDR3 is TGCGCCAGCAGCCCTATAACTAGCGGGAGGGCCTCGTACAATGAGCAGTTCTTC. Its translation: CASSPITSGRASYNEQFF.